This TCR beta chain was documented in a study of long-term antiretroviral therapy in people with HIV. Sequencing used immunoSEQ v3.0 at survey level. The table came from immunoSEQ multiplex PCR; TCRdb's copy has only in-frame clones and leaves some out. The data hold 26,000 or so clones, with nearly 95% observed a single time. The CDR3 contains 14 residues. CDR1 MNHEY and CDR2 SVGAGI come from the germline V gene. The trim removed 4 bases at V and 7 bases at J, leaving 6 bases unmatched. This receptor was obtained from a man between 40 and 49 years old with HIV. V usage is TRBV6-5 and J usage is TRBJ2-1; TRBD1 aligns across 8 bases. Sequenced here: unsorted PBMCs, sampled 6.2 years after starting antiretroviral therapy. CDR3: CASSLLQGANEQFF. The CDR3 coding sequence is TGTGCCAGCAGTTTACTTCAGGGGGCAAATGAGCAGTTCTTC.